This TCR beta chain emerged from a study of blood T cell repertoires in COVID-19. The wider study: Acute and convalescent COVID-19 specimens originated in the United States, Italy and Spain. Sample material is recorded as cDNA or gDNA derived from T cells, B-cell-depleted T cells, or PBMCs.

This clone was detected a few times. As originally analysed: Estimation of nucleated cell counts relied on the amplification of reference gene primers. Method: immunoSEQ multiplex PCR; TCRdb's copy keeps in-frame clones and lacks some. The V and J calls and the clone size are those of that table, but D and trimming were determined from the DNA. The sample includes about 440,000 clones, about 87% of them seen just once. Seattle's cohort entered during active infection and was followed longitudinally. The sample consisted of peripheral blood. This TCR came from a woman aged 45-59 years with COVID-19, enrolled during active disease.

CDR3 in amino acids: CASSESPPGAINTEAFF. The CDR3 nucleotides are TGCGCCAGCAGTGAGTCCCCCCCAGGGGCGATCAACACTGAAGCTTTCTTT. This rearrangement joins TRBV10-1 to TRBJ1-1; weak D call: TRBD1 (6 bases). Germline lookup yields CDR1 WNHNN and CDR2 SYGVQD (reference sequence). This CDR3 comprises 17 residues. With 0 bases removed from V and 2 bases from J, the gap between germline ends came to 16 bases.